This TCR beta chain was found in a study of blood T cell repertoires in COVID-19. Participants' reported clinical history set cohort assignment. CDR3 size: 15 residues. CDR1 is GTSNPN, CDR2 SVGIG, per germline (reference sequence). The V gene lost 3 bases and the J gene lost 0 bases, with 12 bases spanning the gap. Only in-frame clones appear in the TCRdb table, and some are missing; sequencing was by immunoSEQ multiplex PCR. The table shows some 150,000 clones, with about 80% occurring only once. The V gene is TRBV30, the J gene TRBJ2-4; perhaps TRBD2 as D (5 bases). The clonotype was recovered from a man over 45 who had recovered from COVID-19. Sequencing used PBMCs or T cells enriched from blood (not recorded which). The CDR3 here is CAWRQERLAKNIQYF. In DNA form, the CDR3 reads TGTGCCTGGAGGCAGGAGCGGCTAGCCAAAAACATTCAGTACTTC.